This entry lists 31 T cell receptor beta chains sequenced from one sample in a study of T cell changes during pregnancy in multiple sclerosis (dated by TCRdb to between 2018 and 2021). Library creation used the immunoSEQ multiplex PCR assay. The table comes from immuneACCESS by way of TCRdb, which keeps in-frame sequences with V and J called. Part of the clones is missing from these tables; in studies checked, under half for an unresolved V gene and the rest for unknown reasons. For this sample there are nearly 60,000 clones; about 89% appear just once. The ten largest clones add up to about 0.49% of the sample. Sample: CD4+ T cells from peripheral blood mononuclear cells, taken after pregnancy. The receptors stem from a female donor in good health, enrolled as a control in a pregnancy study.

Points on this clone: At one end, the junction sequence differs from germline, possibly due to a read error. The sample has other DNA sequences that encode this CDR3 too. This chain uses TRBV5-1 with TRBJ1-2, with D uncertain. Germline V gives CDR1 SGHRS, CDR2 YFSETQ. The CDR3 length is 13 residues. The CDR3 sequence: CASSLARRGGYTF. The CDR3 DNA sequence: TGCGCCAGCAGTTTGGCCCGGCGGGGAGGCTACACCTTC. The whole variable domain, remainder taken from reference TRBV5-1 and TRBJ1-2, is KAGVTQTPRYLIKTRGQQVTLSCSPISGHRSVSWYQQTPGQGLQFLFEYFSETQRNKGNFPGRFSGRQFSNSRSEMNVSTLELGDSALYLCASSLARRGGYTFGSGTRLTVV.

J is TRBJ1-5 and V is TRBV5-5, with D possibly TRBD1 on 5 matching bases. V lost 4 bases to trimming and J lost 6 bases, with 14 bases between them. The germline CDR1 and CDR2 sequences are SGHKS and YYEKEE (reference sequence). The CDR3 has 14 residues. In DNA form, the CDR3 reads TGTGCCAGCAGCCCTGACTCCCAGGGTCAGCCCCAGCATTTT. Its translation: CASSPDSQGQPQHF.

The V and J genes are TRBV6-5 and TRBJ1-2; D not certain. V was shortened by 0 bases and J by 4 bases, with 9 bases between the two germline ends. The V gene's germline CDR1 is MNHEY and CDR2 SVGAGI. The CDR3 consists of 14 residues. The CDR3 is CASSYSGGSYGYTF. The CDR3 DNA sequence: TGTGCCAGCAGTTACTCCGGAGGAAGCTATGGCTACACCTTC.

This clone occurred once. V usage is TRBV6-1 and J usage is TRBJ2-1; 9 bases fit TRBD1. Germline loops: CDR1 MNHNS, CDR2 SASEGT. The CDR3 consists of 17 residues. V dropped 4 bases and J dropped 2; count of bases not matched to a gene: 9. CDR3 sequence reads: CASSASNRDRAYNEQFF. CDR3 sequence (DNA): TGTGCCAGCAGTGCCTCGAACCGGGACAGGGCCTACAATGAGCAGTTCTTC.

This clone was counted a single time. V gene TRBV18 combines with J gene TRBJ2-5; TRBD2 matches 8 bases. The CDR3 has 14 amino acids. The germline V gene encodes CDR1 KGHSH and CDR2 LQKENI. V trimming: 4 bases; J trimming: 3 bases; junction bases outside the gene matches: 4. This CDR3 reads CASSLAGGEETQYF. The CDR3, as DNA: TGTGCCAGCTCACTGGCGGGGGGCGAAGAGACCCAGTACTTC.

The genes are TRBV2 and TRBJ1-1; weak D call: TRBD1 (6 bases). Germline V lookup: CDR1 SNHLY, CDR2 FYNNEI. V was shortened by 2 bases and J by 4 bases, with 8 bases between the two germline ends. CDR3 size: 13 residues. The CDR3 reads CASSEQGITEAFF. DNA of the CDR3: TGTGCCAGCAGTGAACAGGGGATCACTGAAGCTTTCTTT.

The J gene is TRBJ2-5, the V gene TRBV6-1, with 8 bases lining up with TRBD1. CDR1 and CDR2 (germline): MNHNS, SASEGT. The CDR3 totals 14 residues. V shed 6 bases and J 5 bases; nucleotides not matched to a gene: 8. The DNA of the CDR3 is TGTGCCAGCAGAAAGGACAGGGAATTGGAGACCCAGTACTTC. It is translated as CASRKDRELETQYF.

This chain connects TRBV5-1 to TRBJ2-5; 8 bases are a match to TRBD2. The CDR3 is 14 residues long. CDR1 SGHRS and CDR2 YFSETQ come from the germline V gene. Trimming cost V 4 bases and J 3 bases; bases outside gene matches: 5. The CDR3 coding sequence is TGCGCCAGCAGCCGGGGACTAGTCAAAGAGACCCAGTACTTC. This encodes CASSRGLVKETQYF.

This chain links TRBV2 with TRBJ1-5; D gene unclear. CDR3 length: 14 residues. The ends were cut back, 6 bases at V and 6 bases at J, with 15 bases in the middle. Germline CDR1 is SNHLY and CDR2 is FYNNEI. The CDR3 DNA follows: TGTGCCAGCAGAGCTACTAGGGAGGCTCAGCCCCAGCATTTT. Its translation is CASRATREAQPQHF.

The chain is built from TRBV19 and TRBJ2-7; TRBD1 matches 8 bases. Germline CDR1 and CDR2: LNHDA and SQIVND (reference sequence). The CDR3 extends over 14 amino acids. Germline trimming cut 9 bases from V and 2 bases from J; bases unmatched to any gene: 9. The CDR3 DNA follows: TGTGCCAGCACCGAGACAGGGGACACCTACGAGCAGTACTTC. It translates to CASTETGDTYEQYF. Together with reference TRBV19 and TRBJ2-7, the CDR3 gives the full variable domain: DGGITQSPKYLFRKEGQNVTLSCEQNLNHDAMYWYRQDPGQGLRLIYYSQIVNDFQKGDIAEGYSVSREKKESFPLTVTSAQKNPTAFYLCASTETGDTYEQYFGPGTRLTVT.

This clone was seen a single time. This chain's CDR3 is CATRNTDNYGYTF. The DNA for the CDR3 is TGTGCCACCCGTAACACAGATAACTATGGCTACACCTTC. This chain uses TRBV18 with TRBJ1-2; D gene uncertain. This CDR3 region has 13 residues. V was clipped by 10 bases and J by 1 base, with 13 bases between them. Germline assignment: CDR1 KGHSH and CDR2 LQKENI.

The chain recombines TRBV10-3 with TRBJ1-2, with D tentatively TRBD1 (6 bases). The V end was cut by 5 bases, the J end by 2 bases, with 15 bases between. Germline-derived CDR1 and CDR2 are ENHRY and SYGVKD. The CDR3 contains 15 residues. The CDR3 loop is CAISQDVRGNYGYTF. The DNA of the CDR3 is TGTGCCATCAGTCAGGATGTCAGGGGCAACTATGGCTACACCTTC.

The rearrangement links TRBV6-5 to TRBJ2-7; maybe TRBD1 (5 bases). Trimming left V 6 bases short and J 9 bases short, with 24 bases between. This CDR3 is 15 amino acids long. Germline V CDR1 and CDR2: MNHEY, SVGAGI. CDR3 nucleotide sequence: TGTGCCAGCAGACAGGACCATGAGTTGGGCTTTGGGCAGTACTTC. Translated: CASRQDHELGFGQYF.

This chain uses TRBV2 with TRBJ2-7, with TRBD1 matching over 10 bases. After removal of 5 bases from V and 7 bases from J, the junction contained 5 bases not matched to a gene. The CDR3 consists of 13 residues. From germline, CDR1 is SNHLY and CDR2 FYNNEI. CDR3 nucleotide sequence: TGTGCCAGCAGTAGGGGACAGGGGAGGGAGCAGTACTTC. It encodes CASSRGQGREQYF.

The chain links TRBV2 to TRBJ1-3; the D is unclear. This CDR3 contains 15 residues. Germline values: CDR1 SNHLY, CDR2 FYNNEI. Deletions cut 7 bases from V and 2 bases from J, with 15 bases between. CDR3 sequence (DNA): TGTGCCAGCATAAGAGCACCGGGTGCTGGAAACACCATATATTTT. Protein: CASIRAPGAGNTIYF.

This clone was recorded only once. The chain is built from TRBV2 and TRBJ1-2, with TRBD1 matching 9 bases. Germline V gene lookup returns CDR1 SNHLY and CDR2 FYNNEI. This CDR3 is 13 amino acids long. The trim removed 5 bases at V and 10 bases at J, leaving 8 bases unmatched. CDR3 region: CASSYLGQGDYTF. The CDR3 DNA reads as TGTGCCAGCAGTTACTTGGGACAGGGAGACTACACCTTC.

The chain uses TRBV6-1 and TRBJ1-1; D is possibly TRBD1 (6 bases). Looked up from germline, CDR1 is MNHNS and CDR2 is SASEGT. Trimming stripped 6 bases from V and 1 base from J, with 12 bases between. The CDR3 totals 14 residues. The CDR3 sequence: CASSQQGRNTEAFF. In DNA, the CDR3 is TGTGCCAGCAGCCAACAGGGTCGGAACACTGAAGCTTTCTTT.

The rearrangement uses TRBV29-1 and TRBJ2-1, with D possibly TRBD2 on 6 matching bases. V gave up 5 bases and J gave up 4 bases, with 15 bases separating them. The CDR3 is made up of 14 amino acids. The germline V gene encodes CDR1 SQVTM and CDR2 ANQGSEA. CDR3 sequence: CSVPGVFRYNEQFF. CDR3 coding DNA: TGCAGCGTTCCGGGGGTGTTTAGATACAATGAGCAGTTCTTC.

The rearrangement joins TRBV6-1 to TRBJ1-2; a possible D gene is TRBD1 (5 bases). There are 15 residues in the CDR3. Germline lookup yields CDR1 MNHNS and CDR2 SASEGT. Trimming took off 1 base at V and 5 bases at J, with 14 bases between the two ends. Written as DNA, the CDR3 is TGTGCCAGCAGTGAAGGTCCAGGGCGGAGATATGGCTACACCTTC. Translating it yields CASSEGPGRRYGYTF.

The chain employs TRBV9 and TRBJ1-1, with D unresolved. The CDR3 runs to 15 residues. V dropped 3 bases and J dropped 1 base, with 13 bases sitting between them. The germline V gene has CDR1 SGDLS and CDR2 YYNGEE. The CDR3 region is CASSAKTGWNTEAFF. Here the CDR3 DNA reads TGTGCCAGCAGCGCAAAGACGGGATGGAACACTGAAGCTTTCTTT.

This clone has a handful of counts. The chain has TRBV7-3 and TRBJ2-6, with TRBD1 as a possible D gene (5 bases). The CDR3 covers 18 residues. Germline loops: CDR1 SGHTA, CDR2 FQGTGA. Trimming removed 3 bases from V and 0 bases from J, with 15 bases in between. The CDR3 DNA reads TGTGCCAGCAGCTTGCAGGGTGGGTTGTTCTCTGGGGCCAACGTCCTGACTTTC. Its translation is CASSLQGGLFSGANVLTF.

The CDR3 spells CASSFRGSGELFF. The DNA of the CDR3 is TGTGCCAGCAGTTTCAGGGGATCCGGGGAGCTGTTTTTT. The rearrangement links TRBV6-5 to TRBJ2-2, with D possibly TRBD1 on 6 matching bases. CDR1 is MNHEY and CDR2 is SVGAGI in the germline V gene. This CDR3 has 13 amino acids. Trimming pared 4 bases from V and 6 bases from J, leaving 9 bases between.

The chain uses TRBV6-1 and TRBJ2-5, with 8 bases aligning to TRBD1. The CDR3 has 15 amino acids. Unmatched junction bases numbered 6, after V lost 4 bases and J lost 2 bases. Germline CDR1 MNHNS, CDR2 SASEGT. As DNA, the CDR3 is TGTGCCAGCAGTGCCCTAGGGACAGGTCAAGAGACCCAGTACTTC. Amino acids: CASSALGTGQETQYF.

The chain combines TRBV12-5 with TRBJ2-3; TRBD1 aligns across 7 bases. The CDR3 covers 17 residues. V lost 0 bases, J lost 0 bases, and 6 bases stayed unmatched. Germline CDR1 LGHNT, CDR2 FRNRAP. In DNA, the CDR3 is TGTGCTAGTGGTTTGGTAAGCACAGGGGAAAGCACAGATACGCAGTATTTT. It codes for CASGLVSTGESTDTQYF.

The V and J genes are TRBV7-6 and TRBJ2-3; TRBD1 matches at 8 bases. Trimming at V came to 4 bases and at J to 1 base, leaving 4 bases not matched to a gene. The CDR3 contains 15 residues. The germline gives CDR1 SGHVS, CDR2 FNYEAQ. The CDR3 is CASSSGGVGTDTQYF. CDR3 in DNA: TGTGCCAGCAGCTCAGGGGGCGTGGGCACAGATACGCAGTATTTT. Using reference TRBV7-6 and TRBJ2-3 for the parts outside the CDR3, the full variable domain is GAGVSQSPRYKVTKRGQDVALRCDPISGHVSLYWYRQALGQGPEFLTYFNYEAQQDKSGLPNDRFSAERPEGSISTLTIQRTEQRDSAMYRCASSSGGVGTDTQYFGPGTRLTVL.

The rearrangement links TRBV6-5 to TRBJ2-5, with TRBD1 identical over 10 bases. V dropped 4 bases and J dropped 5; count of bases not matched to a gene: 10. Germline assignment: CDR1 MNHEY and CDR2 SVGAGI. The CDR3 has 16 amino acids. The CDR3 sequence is CASSFLKDRGKETQYF. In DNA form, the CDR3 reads TGTGCCAGCAGTTTCCTAAAGGACAGGGGGAAGGAGACCCAGTACTTC.

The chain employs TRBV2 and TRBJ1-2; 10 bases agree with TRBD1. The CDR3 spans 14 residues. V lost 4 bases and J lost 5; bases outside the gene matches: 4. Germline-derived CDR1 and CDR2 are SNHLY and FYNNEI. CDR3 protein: CASSVDRGDYGYTF. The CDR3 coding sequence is TGTGCCAGCAGTGTGGACAGGGGGGATTATGGCTACACCTTC.

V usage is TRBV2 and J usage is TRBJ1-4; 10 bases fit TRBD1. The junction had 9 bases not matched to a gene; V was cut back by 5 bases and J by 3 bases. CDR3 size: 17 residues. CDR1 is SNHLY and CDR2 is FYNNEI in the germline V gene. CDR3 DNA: TGTGCCAGCAGTATCAGGACAGGGGGAGTGTCTAATGAAAAACTGTTTTTT. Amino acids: CASSIRTGGVSNEKLFF.

The CDR3 protein is CASSVNTNTGELFF. CDR3 bases: TGTGCCAGCAGTGTAAACACCAACACCGGGGAGCTGTTTTTT. The chain recombines TRBV6-4 with TRBJ2-2; no definite D call. V was trimmed by 4 bases and J by 2 bases, leaving 8 bases between them. This CDR3 comprises 14 residues. Germline CDR1 reads MRHNA; CDR2 reads SNTAGT.

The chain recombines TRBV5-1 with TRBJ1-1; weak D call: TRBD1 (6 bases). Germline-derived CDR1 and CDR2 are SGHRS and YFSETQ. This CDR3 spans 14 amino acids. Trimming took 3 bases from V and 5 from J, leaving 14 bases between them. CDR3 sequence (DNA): TGCGCCAGCAGCTGGATACAGGGTGGAACTGAAGCTTTCTTT. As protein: CASSWIQGGTEAFF.

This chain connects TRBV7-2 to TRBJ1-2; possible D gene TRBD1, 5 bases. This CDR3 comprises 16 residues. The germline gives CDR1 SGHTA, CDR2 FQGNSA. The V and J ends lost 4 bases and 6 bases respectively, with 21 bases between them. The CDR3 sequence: CASSSEGPGVSHGYTF. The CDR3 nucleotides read TGTGCCAGCAGCTCCGAGGGGCCGGGGGTTTCGCATGGCTACACCTTC.